These 27 T cell receptor beta chains originate from one sample sequenced in a study of blood T cell repertoires in COVID-19. Data came from immunoSEQ multiplex PCR; TCRdb stores just in-frame clones and leaves some out. The sample includes about 170,000 clones, about 86% of them seen just once. Sample: peripheral blood. The source of these receptors is a man younger than 35 with active or convalescent COVID-19.

The rearrangement joins TRBV3-1 (or the pseudogene TRBV3-2) to TRBJ2-5, with D possibly TRBD2 on 7 matching bases. Trimming stripped 5 bases from V and 3 bases from J, with 10 bases between. This CDR3 region has 13 residues. Germline CDR1 reads LGHDT; CDR2 reads YNNKEL (reference sequence). CDR3 region: CASSKGGEETQYF. For the CDR3, the DNA is TGTGCCAGCAGCAAGGGGGGGGAAGAGACCCAGTACTTC.

This rearrangement joins TRBV18 to TRBJ1-1, with D perhaps TRBD1 (5 bases). Deletions cut 1 base from V and 3 bases from J, with 6 bases between. Germline lookup yields CDR1 KGHSH and CDR2 LQKENI. The CDR3 runs 13 residues. CDR3 protein: CASSPLGHTEAFF. The CDR3 DNA sequence: TGTGCCAGCTCACCACTGGGGCACACTGAAGCTTTCTTT.

This sequence joins TRBV5-1 and TRBJ1-3, with D perhaps matching TRBD1 (5 bases). The CDR3 totals 17 residues. The V gene lost 4 bases and the J gene lost 4 bases, with 21 bases spanning the gap. The germline V gene encodes CDR1 SGHRS and CDR2 YFSETQ. The CDR3 protein is CASSPGPSREGGNTIYF. The CDR3 DNA follows: TGCGCCAGCAGCCCGGGACCCTCTAGGGAGGGAGGAAACACCATATATTTT.

CDR3 sequence: CASRGQVATGELFF. The CDR3 DNA sequence: TGTGCCAGCAGGGGGCAGGTGGCCACCGGGGAGCTGTTTTTT. The chain is built from TRBV2 and TRBJ2-2, with D maybe TRBD1 (5 bases). V was pared by 6 bases and J by 4 bases, with 12 bases between. Germline V gives CDR1 SNHLY, CDR2 FYNNEI. This CDR3 is built from 14 residues.

The rearrangement uses TRBV27 and TRBJ1-1; 12 bases are a match to TRBD1. The V gene's germline CDR1 is MNHEY and CDR2 SMNVEV (reference sequence). Trimming cost V 5 bases and J 6 bases; bases outside gene matches: 7. The CDR3 has 15 amino acids. CDR3 amino acids: CASSPRDRGLSEAFF. The CDR3 bases are TGTGCCAGCAGTCCGAGGGACAGGGGGCTGTCTGAAGCTTTCTTT.

The CDR3 here is CAIRGDRSGGTDTQYF. The CDR3 region has the DNA TGTGCCATCCGAGGCGACAGAAGCGGGGGCACAGATACGCAGTATTTT. This chain links TRBV10-3 with TRBJ2-3; 7 positions agree with TRBD2. This CDR3 is built from 16 residues. Germline lookup yields CDR1 ENHRY and CDR2 SYGVKD. Trimming cost V 8 bases and J 1 base; bases outside gene matches: 12.

With respect to this clone: Other nucleotide sequences in the sample specify the same CDR3. The chain's CDR3 is CASSTQGNTEAFF. CDR3 DNA: TGTGCCAGTAGTACACAGGGGAACACTGAAGCTTTCTTT. The rearrangement joins TRBV19 to TRBJ1-1, with a possible D match to TRBD1 (6 bases). Germline CDR1 is LNHDA and CDR2 is SQIVND (reference sequence). This CDR3 is built from 13 residues. Trimming took 4 bases from V and 1 from J, leaving 7 bases between them.

The chain recombines TRBV3-1 (or the pseudogene TRBV3-2) with TRBJ1-1; TRBD1 is a possible D gene (5 bases). This CDR3 comprises 14 residues. The V gene lost 5 bases and the J gene lost 1 base, with 11 bases spanning the gap. CDR1 and CDR2 from the germline V gene are LGHDT and YNNKEL (reference sequence). CDR3 in amino acids: CASSTLGGNTEAFF. In DNA form, the CDR3 reads TGTGCCAGCAGCACCCTGGGGGGGAACACTGAAGCTTTCTTT.

V and J are TRBV11-2 and TRBJ2-7; 8 bases fit TRBD2. Germline loops: CDR1 SGHAT, CDR2 FQNNGV. The CDR3 spans 14 residues. V gave up 4 bases and J gave up 4 bases; unmatched junction bases: 6. Written as DNA, the CDR3 is TGTGCCAGCAGCTGGTCGGGGGGGCAATACGAGCAGTACTTC. Protein product: CASSWSGGQYEQYF.

This clone has just one count. The J gene is TRBJ1-2, the V gene TRBV13, with 8 nucleotides matching TRBD1. Per germline, CDR1 PRHDT and CDR2 FYEKMQ (reference sequence). The V gene end was trimmed by 2 bases and the J gene end by 4 bases; junction bases not matched to a gene: 6. The CDR3 runs 15 residues. The CDR3 is CASSLTGGVVYGYTF. CDR3 nucleotide sequence: TGTGCCAGCAGCTTAACAGGGGGGGTCGTCTATGGCTACACCTTC.

CDR3 coding DNA: TGCGCCAGCAGCGGGTCGGGGACTAGTATCTACGAGCAGTACTTC. Its translation is CASSGSGTSIYEQYF. The genes are TRBV4-1 and TRBJ2-7; 8 positions match TRBD2. The J segment lost 3 bases and the V segment lost 5 bases, leaving 9 bases of the junction unmatched. This CDR3 is built from 15 residues. Germline CDR1 reads MGHRA; CDR2 reads YSYEKL.

The V gene is TRBV29-1, the J gene TRBJ1-2, with TRBD1 matching over 10 bases. This CDR3 contains 13 residues. V shed 5 bases, J shed 8 bases, and the junction held 8 bases outside the gene matches. Germline V gene data show CDR1 as SQVTM and CDR2 as ANQGSEA. The CDR3 nucleotides are TGCAGCGTTTTCCGGGACAGGGGATACGGCTACACCTTC. Its translation is CSVFRDRGYGYTF. The full variable domain, its missing parts supplied by reference TRBV29-1 and TRBJ1-2, is SAVISQKPSRDICQRGTSLTIQCQVDSQVTMMFWYRQQPGQSLTLIATANQGSEATYESGFVIDKFPISRPNLTFSTLTVSNMSPEDSSIYLCSVFRDRGYGYTFGSGTRLTVV.

This clone was found once. The chain couples TRBV14 to TRBJ1-2, with D perhaps TRBD1 (5 bases). V lost 0 bases and J 7 bases, leaving 12 bases between the germline ends. Germline V lookup: CDR1 SGHDN, CDR2 FVKESK. The CDR3 sequence is 14 residues long. The CDR3 DNA sequence: TGTGCCAGCAGCCAAGACGACAGATACAGTGGCTACACCTTC. As protein: CASSQDDRYSGYTF. Combining the CDR3 with reference TRBV14 and TRBJ1-2 gives the whole variable domain EAGVTQFPSHSVIEKGQTVTLRCDPISGHDNLYWYRRVMGKEIKFLLHFVKESKQDESGMPNNRFLAERTGGTYSTLKVQPAELEDSGVYFCASSQDDRYSGYTFGSGTRLTVV.

The chain employs TRBV9 and TRBJ2-5, with D possibly TRBD2 on 5 matching bases. Germline V gives CDR1 SGDLS, CDR2 YYNGEE. This CDR3 spans 15 amino acids. Trimming removed 3 bases at V and 5 bases at J, with 17 bases between. In DNA, the CDR3 is TGTGCCAGCAGCGCCTCCATACTAGTATCGGAGACCCAGTACTTC. This codes for CASSASILVSETQYF. Full variable domain (missing parts from reference TRBV9 and TRBJ2-5): DSGVTQTPKHLITATGQRVTLRCSPRSGDLSVYWYQQSLDQGLQFLIQYYNGEERAKGNILERFSAQQFPDLHSELNLSSLELGDSALYFCASSASILVSETQYFGPGTRLLVL.

The V and J genes are TRBV29-1 and TRBJ1-2; possibly TRBD1 for D (5 bases). The CDR3 extends over 12 amino acids. The germline V and J ends were trimmed by 3 bases and 5 bases, with 10 bases remaining between them. Germline assignment: CDR1 SQVTM and CDR2 ANQGSEA. The CDR3: CSVEGGVYGYTF. The CDR3 nucleotides read TGCAGCGTTGAGGGAGGGGTTTATGGCTACACCTTC.

The V and J genes are TRBV2 and TRBJ1-4, with D possibly TRBD1 on 5 matching bases. Per the germline V gene, CDR1 is SNHLY and CDR2 is FYNNEI. V lost 6 bases and J 2 bases, leaving 25 bases between the germline ends. This CDR3 region has 19 residues. As DNA, the CDR3 is TGTGCCAGCAGCCGCGCGCAGGGTGGCGCAGGGTGGACTAATGAAAAACTGTTTTTT. It translates to CASSRAQGGAGWTNEKLFF.

This chain connects TRBV11-1 to TRBJ2-1; D perhaps matches TRBD1 (6 bases). Germline V gene data show CDR1 as SGHAT and CDR2 as FQDESV (reference sequence). V lost 7 bases to trimming and J lost 2 bases, with 15 bases between them. The CDR3 extends over 15 amino acids. DNA of the CDR3: TGTGCCAGCACCCTAACAGGGAATACCTACAATGAGCAGTTCTTC. Amino acids: CASTLTGNTYNEQFF.

A single count supports this clone. The chain is built from TRBV9 and TRBJ2-1; 9 nucleotides line up with TRBD2. CDR1 SGDLS and CDR2 YYNGEE come from the germline V gene. The CDR3 has 15 amino acids. Trimming took 1 base from V and 7 from J; bases not matched to a gene: 6. CDR3 nucleotides: TGTGCCAGCAGCGTACTGGCTAGCGGGATAAATGAGCAGTTCTTC. It translates to CASSVLASGINEQFF.

The chain is built from TRBV28 and TRBJ1-5; tentatively, D is TRBD1 (5 bases). Germline lookup yields CDR1 MDHEN and CDR2 SYDVKM. The V and J ends lost 5 bases and 5 bases respectively, with 25 bases between them. The CDR3 has 18 amino acids. In nucleotides, the CDR3 is TGTGCCAGCAGTCAGCTAAGTTTCACGGGGGAACGGGATCAGCCCCAGCATTTT. Translation: CASSQLSFTGERDQPQHF.

V is TRBV2 and J is TRBJ1-2; no clear D. This CDR3 has 10 residues. V lost 9 bases and J lost 8, with 10 bases in between. Per the germline V gene, CDR1 is SNHLY and CDR2 is FYNNEI. CDR3 DNA: TGTGCCAGTCGACTGGAGGGCTACACCTTC. It specifies CASRLEGYTF.

V usage is TRBV7-8 and J usage is TRBJ1-3, with a possible D match to TRBD1 (5 bases). CDR3 length: 15 amino acids. Trimming shortened V by 5 bases and J by 5 bases, and 16 bases separated the two germline ends. Germline CDR1 reads SGHVS; CDR2 reads FQNEAQ. The CDR3 nucleotides read TGTGCCAGCAGCCCGCGGGGGGACGGAAGAAACACCATATATTTT. Translation: CASSPRGDGRNTIYF.

This clone came up a few times. The CDR3 region is CASSYGGGINYGYTF. The CDR3 bases are TGTGCCAGCAGTTACGGCGGCGGGATTAACTATGGCTACACCTTC. The chain recombines TRBV6-5 with TRBJ1-2; D call uncertain. Germline V lookup: CDR1 MNHEY, CDR2 SVGAGI. The CDR3 is 15 amino acids. The V gene lost 2 bases and the J gene lost 1 base, with 11 bases spanning the gap.

The V gene is TRBV19, the J gene TRBJ1-1, with TRBD1 as a possible D gene (5 bases). CDR3 size: 14 residues. Germline-derived CDR1 and CDR2 are LNHDA and SQIVND (reference sequence). Trimming pared 0 bases from V and 3 bases from J, leaving 8 bases between. The CDR3 reads CASSIDGGDTEAFF. CDR3 bases: TGTGCCAGTAGTATAGATGGGGGGGACACTGAAGCTTTCTTT.

This chain connects TRBV15 to TRBJ1-1; D is possibly TRBD1 (5 bases). There are 13 residues in the CDR3. In germline, CDR1 is LNHNV, CDR2 YYDKDF (reference sequence). V was trimmed by 8 bases and J by 4 bases, leaving 14 bases between them. Written as DNA, the CDR3 is TGTGCCACCGCTATACGGAGGGGCACTGAAGCTTTCTTT. This gives the protein CATAIRRGTEAFF.

The rearrangement joins TRBV2 to TRBJ1-3, with D hard to call. The CDR3 totals 15 residues. Deletions cut 6 bases from V and 1 base from J, with 13 bases between. Per germline, CDR1 SNHLY and CDR2 FYNNEI. CDR3 sequence (DNA): TGTGCCAGCAGCTACCAGACTGGATCTGGAAACACCATATATTTT. Its translation is CASSYQTGSGNTIYF.

In this sample, this clone turned up once. V and J are TRBV5-1 and TRBJ2-7; D is perhaps TRBD2 (7 bases). Germline CDR1 and CDR2: SGHRS and YFSETQ. The CDR3 spans 14 residues. V was shortened by 1 base and J by 4 bases, with 12 bases between the two germline ends. The CDR3 DNA is TGCGCCAGCAGCTTGCGAGGGGGAGGGTACGAGCAGTACTTC. This encodes CASSLRGGGYEQYF.

DNA for the CDR3: TGTGCCACCAGTGATAGCCTAGCGGGAGATACGCAGTATTTT. This encodes CATSDSLAGDTQYF. The chain joins TRBV24-1 to TRBJ2-3; 8 bases are shared with TRBD2. Germline V lookup: CDR1 KGHDR, CDR2 SFDVKD. Trimming took 3 bases from V and 5 from J; bases not matched to a gene: 3. This CDR3 has 14 amino acids.